The T cell receptor beta chain described here comes from a study of blood T cells in healthy people across ages. Germline CDR1 and CDR2: SGDLS and YYNGEE. The CDR3 length is 13 residues. V trimming: 4 bases; J trimming: 5 bases; junction bases outside the gene matches: 4. Remarks on this clonotype: Its target is unknown.

With a J-beta primer mix and a sample-barcoded 5' primer, a second PCR ran 7 to 11 cycles. One entry per CDR3 protein, called by TCRdb with MiXCR from the 5' RACE reads. The sample contains about 640,000 distinct CDR3 sequences, around three fifths of which appear only once. Findings and limits, study-wide: More naive CD4+ cells and higher diversity marked long-lived donors relative to aged donors.

The sample taken for sequencing was blood. The clonotype originates from a man aged 60 to 69 in good health. The chain employs TRBV9 and TRBJ2-3, with TRBD2 matching 7 bases. The CDR3 loop reads CASSLGRVDTQYF. CDR3 nucleotide sequence: TGTGCCAGCAGCTTGGGGAGGGTAGATACGCAGTATTTT.